A selection of T cell receptor beta chains follows, all from one sample in a study of vaccination effects on CD4 cells after COVID-19. These receptors lack a known antigen. Libraries were prepared by immunoSEQ multiplex PCR; TCRdb keeps only in-frame clonotypes and omits some of them. The sample contains 14,000 or so clones, over 60% of which appear only once. The sample was CD4+ T cells from PBMCs cultured with HCoV-NL63 spike peptides, taken after COVID-19 vaccination. Receptors originate from a human donor who had a prior SARS-CoV-2 infection. CDR3s include the opening cysteine and the closing phenylalanine or tryptophan. Fields, in order: J gene, V gene, D gene, clone size, CDR3 DNA, CDR3 protein. D genes are given only for firm matches. A clone size is listed for some rows: how often the clone was seen (once, few, many), or a class if it is expanded.

J: TRBJ2-1; V: TRBV7-2; D: .; size: .; DNA: TGTGCCAGCAGCTACCGGGACGGGTTCTACAATGAGCAGTTCTTC; CDR3: CASSYRDGFYNEQFF
J: TRBJ2-2; V: TRBV19; D: .; size: .; DNA: TGTGCCAGTAGCTCGGCAGTCCCCACCGGGGAGCTGTTTTTT; CDR3: CASSSAVPTGELFF
J: TRBJ2-5; V: TRBV5-1; D: .; size: .; DNA: TGCGCCAGCAGCTTGGGGGCGAGAGCGGACCAAGAGACCCAGTACTTC; CDR3: CASSLGARADQETQYF
J: TRBJ1-1; V: TRBV6-4; D: .; size: .; DNA: TGTGCCAGCCAGGGACGGGGGTGGGGTGAAGCTTTCTTT; CDR3: CASQGRGWGEAFF
J: TRBJ2-7; V: TRBV5-4; D: .; size: .; DNA: TGTGCCAGCAGCTTGTTCTCCGGGGCGGACTCCTACGAGCAGTACTTC; CDR3: CASSLFSGADSYEQYF
J: TRBJ2-7; V: TRBV29-1; D: TRBD1; size: once; DNA: TGCAGCGTCTGGGACAGCTCCTACGAGCAGTACTTC; CDR3: CSVWDSSYEQYF
J: TRBJ2-5; V: TRBV7-9; D: .; size: .; DNA: TGTGCCTCCAACTTACGGGCTAGCACAGAGACCCAGTACTTC; CDR3: CASNLRASTETQYF
J: TRBJ2-1; V: TRBV2; D: .; size: .; DNA: TGTGCCAGCAGTTTCCTTAGTGGGGATTACAATGAGCAGTTCTTC; CDR3: CASSFLSGDYNEQFF
J: TRBJ2-3; V: TRBV5-4; D: .; size: .; DNA: TGTGCCAGCAGCCCATCTAGCGTAGCTAGCACAGATACGCAGTATTTT; CDR3: CASSPSSVASTDTQYF
J: TRBJ2-1; V: TRBV5-5; D: .; size: few; DNA: TGTGCCAGCAGCTTGCAGACAAGCTCCTACAATGAGCAGTTCTTC; CDR3: CASSLQTSSYNEQFF
J: TRBJ2-7; V: TRBV30; D: TRBD1; size: .; DNA: TGTGCCTGGAGTGTACGGACAGGTTACGAGCAGTACTTC; CDR3: CAWSVRTGYEQYF
J: TRBJ2-1; V: TRBV5-4; D: TRBD2; size: .; DNA: TGTGCCAGCAGCTTCGGGACTAGCGGGGGGATTGAGCAGTTCTTC; CDR3: CASSFGTSGGIEQFF
J: TRBJ1-3; V: TRBV15; D: .; size: .; DNA: TGTGCCACCAGGGGCTCTGGAAACACCATATATTTT; CDR3: CATRGSGNTIYF
J: TRBJ2-7; V: TRBV27; D: .; size: .; DNA: TGTGCCAGCAGGAGCCCGTCAGGGAGCGTTAAGTACGAGCAGTACTTC; CDR3: CASRSPSGSVKYEQYF
J: TRBJ2-7; V: TRBV2; D: .; size: .; DNA: TGTGCCAGCAGTGTGCAGGGGTTATCCTACGAGCAGTACTTC; CDR3: CASSVQGLSYEQYF
J: TRBJ2-3; V: TRBV6-5; D: TRBD2; size: .; DNA: TGTGCCAGCAACGGACTAGCCACCCCAGATACGCAGTATTTT; CDR3: CASNGLATPDTQYF
J: TRBJ2-7; V: TRBV19; D: TRBD2; size: .; DNA: TGTGCCAGTAGTATTAAAACGGGGGGGCACCCTCCCTACGAGCAGTACTTC; CDR3: CASSIKTGGHPPYEQYF
J: TRBJ1-1; V: TRBV2; D: .; size: once; DNA: TGTGCCAGCAGACGACAGGTGAACACTGAAGCTTTCTTT; CDR3: CASRRQVNTEAFF
J: TRBJ2-1; V: TRBV4-3; D: .; size: .; DNA: TGCGCCAGCAGCCAAGATTATGAGGATGAGCAGTTCTTC; CDR3: CASSQDYEDEQFF
J: TRBJ2-2; V: TRBV7-3; D: .; size: .; DNA: TGTGCCAGCAGCTCGCCTACAGGGTTGCCGGTCACCGGGGAGCTGTTTTTT; CDR3: CASSSPTGLPVTGELFF
J: TRBJ2-5; V: TRBV6-6; D: .; size: .; DNA: TGTGCCAGCATCTGGGGGGGCGGGGAGACCCAGTACTTC; CDR3: CASIWGGGETQYF
J: TRBJ2-3; V: TRBV19; D: .; size: .; DNA: TGTGCCAGTACCCCACATGGGCAGGGTAGCTCAGATACGCAGTATTTT; CDR3: CASTPHGQGSSDTQYF
J: TRBJ1-5; V: TRBV2; D: TRBD1; size: .; DNA: TGTGCCAGCAGTGGGACAGGGGGCGTTCAGCCCCAGCATTTT; CDR3: CASSGTGGVQPQHF
J: TRBJ1-5; V: TRBV2; D: .; size: .; DNA: TGTGCCAGCCGGGAGGGTCTGAGCAATCAGCCCCAGCATTTT; CDR3: CASREGLSNQPQHF
J: TRBJ2-3; V: TRBV7-2; D: .; size: .; DNA: TGTGCCAGCAGTTCTACGGGCAGTTCAGATACGCAGTATTTT; CDR3: CASSSTGSSDTQYF
J: TRBJ2-5; V: TRBV2; D: TRBD1; size: .; DNA: TGTGCCAGCAGGGAGAACAGGGGTGTCAGCCAGTACTTC; CDR3: CASRENRGVSQYF
J: TRBJ1-1; V: TRBV6-2/TRBV6-3; D: TRBD1; size: .; DNA: TGTGCCAGCAGTTGGGACAGGGTGACTGAAGCTTTCTTT; CDR3: CASSWDRVTEAFF
J: TRBJ1-3; V: TRBV18; D: .; size: .; DNA: TGTGCCAGCTCACCGCAACAGGGAAACCCTGGAAACACCATATATTTT; CDR3: CASSPQQGNPGNTIYF
J: TRBJ1-2; V: TRBV19; D: TRBD1; size: .; DNA: TGTGCCAGTACCATCACAGGGGTTTATGGCTACACCTTC; CDR3: CASTITGVYGYTF
J: TRBJ2-3; V: TRBV20-1; D: .; size: .; DNA: TGCAGTGCTAGTAGGCAGGGAGGTCCGGATACGCAGTATTTT; CDR3: CSASRQGGPDTQYF
J: TRBJ1-2; V: TRBV7-2; D: TRBD1; size: .; DNA: TGTGCCAGCAGCTTAACGTGGACAGGGGTTGATGGCTACACCTTC; CDR3: CASSLTWTGVDGYTF
J: TRBJ1-4; V: TRBV3-1/TRBV3-2; D: .; size: .; DNA: TGTGCCAGCAGCCATCGGGAGGGGGAAAAACTGTTTTTT; CDR3: CASSHREGEKLFF
J: TRBJ2-1; V: TRBV7-2; D: TRBD2; size: .; DNA: TGTGCCAGCAGCTCTCGAGCGGGAGCCGAGCAGTTCTTC; CDR3: CASSSRAGAEQFF
J: TRBJ1-1; V: TRBV5-4; D: TRBD1; size: .; DNA: TGTGCCAGCAGCCCCGCGGGGACAGCCCATGAAGGATTCTTT; CDR3: CASSPAGTAHEGFF
J: TRBJ1-5; V: TRBV2; D: .; size: .; DNA: TGTGCCAGCAGTTACACAGGGTATAGCAATCAGCCCCAGCATTTT; CDR3: CASSYTGYSNQPQHF
J: TRBJ2-2; V: TRBV25-1; D: TRBD2; size: once; DNA: TGTGCCAGCAGTTTTAGCGGGGTGGGGGAGCTGTTTTTT; CDR3: CASSFSGVGELFF
J: TRBJ1-1; V: TRBV5-1; D: .; size: .; DNA: TGCGCCAGCAGCTTGGCAGCGAGTAGGACATTCAGATCTCCTAACACTGAAGCTTTCTTT; CDR3: CASSLAASRTFRSPNTEAFF
J: TRBJ1-5; V: TRBV19; D: .; size: .; DNA: TGTGCCAGTAGTATTTGGGGTAGCAATCAGCCCCAGCATTTT; CDR3: CASSIWGSNQPQHF
J: TRBJ2-5; V: TRBV10-2; D: .; size: medium-sized; DNA: TGCGCCAGCACTGGGGGTAATCTCCTCGAGACCCAGTACTTC; CDR3: CASTGGNLLETQYF
J: TRBJ2-1; V: TRBV21-1; D: .; size: .; DNA: TGTGCCAGCAGCAAAGCTAACCCCGGGACTGGGAATTTAGATGAGCAGTTCTTC; CDR3: CASSKANPGTGNLDEQFF
J: TRBJ2-1; V: TRBV30; D: TRBD2; size: .; DNA: TGTGCCTGGAGTGTACGATCTAGCGGGGAGGAGAATGAGCAGTTCTTC; CDR3: CAWSVRSSGEENEQFF
J: TRBJ2-1; V: TRBV4-2; D: TRBD2; size: few; DNA: TGTGCCAGCAGCCAAGATTGGGTTCTAGCGGGGTACAATGAGCAGTTCTTC; CDR3: CASSQDWVLAGYNEQFF
J: TRBJ1-4; V: TRBV5-1; D: .; size: .; DNA: TGCGCCAGCAGCTTGGGCTGGGGGGAAAAACTGTTTTTT; CDR3: CASSLGWGEKLFF
J: TRBJ2-7; V: TRBV6-5; D: .; size: once; DNA: TGTGCCAGCAGGTGGGGGGCCGACTACGAGCAGTACTTC; CDR3: CASRWGADYEQYF
J: TRBJ1-2; V: TRBV5-1; D: .; size: .; DNA: TGCGCCAGCAGCTTGGGCTCCATTAACTATGGCTACACCTTC; CDR3: CASSLGSINYGYTF
J: TRBJ2-7; V: TRBV3-1/TRBV3-2; D: .; size: .; DNA: TGTGCCAGCAGCCAGGGGGCGGGGTACGAGCAGTACTTC; CDR3: CASSQGAGYEQYF
J: TRBJ2-1; V: TRBV9; D: .; size: .; DNA: TGTGCCAGCAGCCGGAGGACTGGCAATGAGCAGTTCTTC; CDR3: CASSRRTGNEQFF
J: TRBJ2-7; V: TRBV6-5; D: TRBD1; size: .; DNA: TGTGCCAGCAGCTTTGACAGGGAAGGGTCCTACGAGCAGTACTTC; CDR3: CASSFDREGSYEQYF
J: TRBJ2-1; V: TRBV6-4; D: TRBD2; size: .; DNA: TGTGCCAGCAGTGACGGCCCATCGACTAGCGGGAGGTTCTCCTACAATGAGCAGTTCTTC; CDR3: CASSDGPSTSGRFSYNEQFF